This note documents a single T cell receptor beta chain sequence. What it recognizes is unknown. The data are from a study of identifying expanded T cells in peripheral blood. Findings and limits, study-wide: Over two and four weeks, about 17 and 20 clones changed, versus more than 1 between replicates.

Here immunoSEQ multiplex PCR was the method, and the copy in TCRdb shows in-frame clones only, minus some. This sample has 70,000 to 95,000 clones; roughly 89% occur once, and the top ten carry 7.3%. The sequenced material came from blood. The sequence was obtained from a person aged 18-70 years in good health.

Written as DNA, the CDR3 is TGTGCCTGGAGTGTACTTCGAACTAGCGGGAGTTCAGATACGCAGTATTTT. Encoded protein: CAWSVLRTSGSSDTQYF. The V call is TRBV30, the J call TRBJ2-3, with 11 bases aligning to TRBD2. Germline trimming cut 0 bases from V and 4 bases from J; bases unmatched to any gene: 9. The CDR3 is 17 amino acids. From germline, CDR1 is GTSNPN and CDR2 SVGIG (reference sequence).